This T cell receptor (beta chain) comes out of a study of cytomegalovirus exposure and HLA in healthy donors. About the study: Some 85 million unique TCRs from HLA-typed donors were held in an early data release.

Among the donors, all were healthy bone marrow donors. The CDR3 has 15 amino acids. Trimming took 0 bases from V and 6 from J, leaving 13 bases between them. Germline CDR1 SGHRS, CDR2 YFSETQ. Study-wide results and limits: Segments of the TCR beta V type were, in most cases, productive about 87% or about 30% of the time in an earlier analysis. Reported findings show TCR beta sequences accurately forecast HLA-A and HLA-B alleles in most subjects.

The PCR made use of 60 Vbeta and 13 Jbeta primers. Sequencing was performed with immunoSEQ multiplex PCR; in TCRdb, only in-frame clones are kept and a portion is missing. This repertoire includes some 60,000 clones. Worth noting for this clone: Its antigen is currently unknown.

This receptor was identified in a man aged 25 to 45 in good health and CMV-seropositive. Sequencing was carried out using PBMCs. This rearrangement joins TRBV5-1 to TRBJ1-5; D is possibly TRBD1 (5 bases). CDR3 in DNA: TGCGCCAGCAGCTTGGACGGGGGGGTTTTTCAGCCCCAGCATTTT. This gives the protein CASSLDGGVFQPQHF.